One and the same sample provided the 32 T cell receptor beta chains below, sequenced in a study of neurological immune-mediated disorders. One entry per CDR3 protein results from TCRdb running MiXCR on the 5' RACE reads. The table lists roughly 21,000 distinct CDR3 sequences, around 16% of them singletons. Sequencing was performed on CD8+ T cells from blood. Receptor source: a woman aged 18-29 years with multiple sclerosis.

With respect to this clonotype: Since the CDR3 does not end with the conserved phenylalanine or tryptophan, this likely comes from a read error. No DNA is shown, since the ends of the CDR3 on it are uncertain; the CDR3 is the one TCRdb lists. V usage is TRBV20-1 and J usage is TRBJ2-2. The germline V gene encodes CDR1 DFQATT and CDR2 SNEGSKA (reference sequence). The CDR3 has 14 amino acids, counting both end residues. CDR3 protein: CSARDYLNTGELFS.

CDR3 sequence (DNA): TGTGCCAGCAGCCCGACTAGCGGGGGCACCGGGGAGCTGTTTTTT. This encodes CASSPTSGGTGELFF. The chain employs TRBV4-2 and TRBJ2-2; 12 bases line up with TRBD2. V gave up 4 bases and J gave up 4 bases; unmatched junction bases: 1. The CDR3 is 15 amino acids. Germline-derived CDR1 and CDR2 are LGHNA and YNFKEQ.

In DNA, the CDR3 is TGTGCCAGCAGTCAGCTAGCGGGAGACTACAATGAGCAGTTCTTC. It is translated as CASSQLAGDYNEQFF. The V gene is TRBV6-2 or TRBV6-3, the J gene TRBJ2-1, with 10 bases identical to TRBD2. From germline, CDR1 is MNHEY and CDR2 SVGEGT. The CDR3 sequence is 15 residues long. J was trimmed by 3 bases and V by 5 bases; bases with no gene match: 4.

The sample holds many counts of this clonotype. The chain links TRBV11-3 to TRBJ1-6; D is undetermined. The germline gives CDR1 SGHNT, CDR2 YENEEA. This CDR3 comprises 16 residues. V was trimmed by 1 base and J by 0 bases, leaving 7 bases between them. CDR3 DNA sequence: TGTGCCAGCAGCTTAGGACTGATCTCCTATAATTCACCCCTCCACTTT. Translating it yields CASSLGLISYNSPLHF.

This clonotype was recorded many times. The CDR3 nucleotides read TGTGCCAGCAGTCCCCCAGGGGGGGTGGATACGCAGTATTTT. Protein sequence: CASSPPGGVDTQYF. The rearrangement joins TRBV27 to TRBJ2-3; D tentatively fits TRBD1 or TRBD2 (7 bases each). Germline CDR1 is MNHEY and CDR2 is SMNVEV (reference sequence). The V and J ends lost 5 bases and 6 bases respectively, with 15 bases between them. The CDR3 totals 14 residues.

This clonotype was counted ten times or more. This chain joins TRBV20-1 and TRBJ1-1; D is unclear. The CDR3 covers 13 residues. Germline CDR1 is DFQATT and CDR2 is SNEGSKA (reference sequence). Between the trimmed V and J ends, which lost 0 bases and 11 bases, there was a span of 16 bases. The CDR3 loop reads CSARDTKGLDAFF. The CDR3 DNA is TGCAGTGCTAGAGATACCAAGGGATTGGATGCTTTCTTT.

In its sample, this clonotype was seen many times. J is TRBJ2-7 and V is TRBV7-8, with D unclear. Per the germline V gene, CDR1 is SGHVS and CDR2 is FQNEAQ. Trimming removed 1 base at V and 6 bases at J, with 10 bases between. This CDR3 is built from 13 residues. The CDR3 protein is CASSLGGVSEQYV. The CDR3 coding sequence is TGTGCCAGCAGCTTAGGTGGGGTTTCCGAGCAGTACGTC.

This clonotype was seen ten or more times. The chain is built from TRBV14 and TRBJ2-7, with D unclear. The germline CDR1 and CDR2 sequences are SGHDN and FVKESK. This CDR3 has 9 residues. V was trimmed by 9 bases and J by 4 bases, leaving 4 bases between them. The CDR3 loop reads CASRYEQYV. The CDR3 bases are TGTGCCAGTAGATACGAGCAGTACGTC.

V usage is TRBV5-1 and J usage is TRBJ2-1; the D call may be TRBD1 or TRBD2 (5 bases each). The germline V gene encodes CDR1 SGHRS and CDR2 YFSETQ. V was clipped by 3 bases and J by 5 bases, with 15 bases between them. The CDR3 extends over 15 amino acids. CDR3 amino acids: CASSSGTTLNNEQFF. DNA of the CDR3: TGCGCCAGCAGCTCCGGGACCACGCTCAACAATGAGCAGTTCTTC.

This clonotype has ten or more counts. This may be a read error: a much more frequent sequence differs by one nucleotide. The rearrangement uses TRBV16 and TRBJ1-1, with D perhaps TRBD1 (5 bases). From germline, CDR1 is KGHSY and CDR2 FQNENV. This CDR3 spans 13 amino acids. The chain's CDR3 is CTSSQLQDTEAFF. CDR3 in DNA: TGTACCAGCAGCCAATTACAGGACACTGAAGCTTTCTTT.

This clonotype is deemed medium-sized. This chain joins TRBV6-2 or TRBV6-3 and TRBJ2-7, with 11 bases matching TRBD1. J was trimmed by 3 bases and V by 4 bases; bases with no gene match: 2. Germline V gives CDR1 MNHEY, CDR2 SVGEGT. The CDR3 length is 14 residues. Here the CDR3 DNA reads TGTGCCAGCAGTTTCGGGACAGGGGGCTACGAGCAGTACTTC. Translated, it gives CASSFGTGGYEQYF.

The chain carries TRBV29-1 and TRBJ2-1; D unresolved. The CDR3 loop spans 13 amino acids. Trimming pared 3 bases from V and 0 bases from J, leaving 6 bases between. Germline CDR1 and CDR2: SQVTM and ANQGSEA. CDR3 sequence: CSVDRSSYNEQFF. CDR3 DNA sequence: TGCAGCGTTGATAGGAGCTCCTACAATGAGCAGTTCTTC.

Here the CDR3 DNA reads TGTGCCAGCAGGGACAGGGGCACAGATACGCAGTATTTT. This codes for CASRDRGTDTQYF. This chain joins TRBV25-1 and TRBJ2-3; 8 bases map to TRBD1. This CDR3 is built from 13 residues. Germline V lookup: CDR1 MGHDK, CDR2 SYGVNS. After removal of 6 bases from V and 1 base from J, the junction contained 0 bases not matched to a gene. Filled out from reference TRBV25-1 and TRBJ2-3, the complete variable domain reads EADIYQTPRYLVIGTGKKITLECSQTMGHDKMYWYQQDPGMELHLIHYSYGVNSTEKGDLSSESTVSRIRTEHFPLTLESARPSHTSQYLCASRDRGTDTQYFGPGTRLTVL.

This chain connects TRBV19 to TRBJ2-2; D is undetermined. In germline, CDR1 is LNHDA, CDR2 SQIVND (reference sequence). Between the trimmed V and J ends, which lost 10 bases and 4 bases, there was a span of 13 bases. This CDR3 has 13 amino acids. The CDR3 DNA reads TGTGCCATTAAGCCAGGCGGCACCGGGGAGCTGTTTTTT. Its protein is CAIKPGGTGELFF.

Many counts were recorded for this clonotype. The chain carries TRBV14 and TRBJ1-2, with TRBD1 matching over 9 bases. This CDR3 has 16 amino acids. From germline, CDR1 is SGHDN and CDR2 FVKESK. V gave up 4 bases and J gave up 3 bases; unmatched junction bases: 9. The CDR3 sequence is CASSPTAGQGHYGYTF. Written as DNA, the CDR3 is TGTGCCAGCAGCCCAACGGCGGGACAGGGCCACTATGGCTACACCTTC.

This CDR3 is CAWRGGSSNQPQHF. DNA of the CDR3: TGTGCCTGGAGAGGGGGCAGTAGCAATCAGCCCCAGCATTTT. V is TRBV30 and J is TRBJ1-5; TRBD1 matches 7 bases. Per the germline V gene, CDR1 is GTSNPN and CDR2 is SVGIG (reference sequence). The CDR3 contains 14 residues. V dropped 3 bases and J dropped 0; count of bases not matched to a gene: 2. Supplemented by reference TRBV30 and TRBJ1-5, the full variable domain reads SQTIHQWPATLVQPVGSPLSLECTVEGTSNPNLYWYRQAAGRGLQLLFYSVGIGQISSEVPQNLSASRPQDRQFILSSKKLLLSDSGFYLCAWRGGSSNQPQHFGDGTRLSIL.

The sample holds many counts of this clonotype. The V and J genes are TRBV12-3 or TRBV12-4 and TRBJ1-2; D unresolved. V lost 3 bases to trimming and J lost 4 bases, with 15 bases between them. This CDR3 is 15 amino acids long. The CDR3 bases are TGTGCCAGCAGTTTTCGGGCAGGCTCCGTCTATGGCTACACCTTC. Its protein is CASSFRAGSVYGYTF.

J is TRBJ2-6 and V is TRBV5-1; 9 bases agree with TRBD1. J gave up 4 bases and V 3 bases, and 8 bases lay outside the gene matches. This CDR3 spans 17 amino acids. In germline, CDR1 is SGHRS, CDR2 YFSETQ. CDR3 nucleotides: TGCGCCAGCAGCTCCGGGACAGGGTTCGTCGGGGCCAACGTCCTGACTTTC. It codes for CASSSGTGFVGANVLTF.

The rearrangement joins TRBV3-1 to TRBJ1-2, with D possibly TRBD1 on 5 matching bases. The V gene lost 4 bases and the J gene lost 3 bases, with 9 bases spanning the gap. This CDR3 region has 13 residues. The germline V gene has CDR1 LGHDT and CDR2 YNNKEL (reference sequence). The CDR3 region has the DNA TGTGCCAGCAGCCCCCGGGGCGACTATGGCTACACCTTC. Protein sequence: CASSPRGDYGYTF.

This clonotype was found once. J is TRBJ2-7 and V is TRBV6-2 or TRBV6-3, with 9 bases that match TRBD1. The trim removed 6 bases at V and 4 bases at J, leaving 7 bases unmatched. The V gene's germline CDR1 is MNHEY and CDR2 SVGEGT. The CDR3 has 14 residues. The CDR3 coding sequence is TGTGCCAGCAGACCGACAGGGGGACGTTACGAGCAGTACGTC. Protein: CASRPTGGRYEQYV.

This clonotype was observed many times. Here the CDR3 DNA reads TGTGCCATCAGTGAGTCAGGAGGAGCGGGAGGTGTGGATGAGCAGTTCTTC. Residues: CAISESGGAGGVDEQFF. The J gene is TRBJ2-1, the V gene TRBV10-3; the match to TRBD2 covers 9 bases. Germline V CDR1 and CDR2: ENHRY, SYGVKD. The CDR3 loop spans 17 amino acids. V trimming: 0 bases; J trimming: 8 bases; junction bases outside the gene matches: 11.

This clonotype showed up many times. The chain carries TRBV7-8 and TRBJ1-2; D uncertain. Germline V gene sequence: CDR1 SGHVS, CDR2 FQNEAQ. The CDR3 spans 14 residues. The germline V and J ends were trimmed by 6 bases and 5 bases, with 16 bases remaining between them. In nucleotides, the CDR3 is TGTGCCAGCAGGTCCGGACGTACCGATTATGGCTACACCTTC. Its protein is CASRSGRTDYGYTF.

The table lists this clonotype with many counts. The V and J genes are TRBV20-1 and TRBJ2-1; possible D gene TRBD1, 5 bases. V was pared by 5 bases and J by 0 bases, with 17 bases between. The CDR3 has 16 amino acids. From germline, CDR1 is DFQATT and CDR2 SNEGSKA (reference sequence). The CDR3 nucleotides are TGCAGTGCTTTCAGTGGGGCTACCTCCTCCTACAATGAGCAGTTCTTC. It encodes CSAFSGATSSYNEQFF.

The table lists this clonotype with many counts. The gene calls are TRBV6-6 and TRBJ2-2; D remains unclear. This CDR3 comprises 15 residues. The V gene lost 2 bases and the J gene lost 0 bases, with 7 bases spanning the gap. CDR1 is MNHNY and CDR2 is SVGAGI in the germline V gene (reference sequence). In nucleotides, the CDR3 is TGTGCCAGCAGTTACAACAGCCCGAACACCGGGGAGCTGTTTTTT. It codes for CASSYNSPNTGELFF.

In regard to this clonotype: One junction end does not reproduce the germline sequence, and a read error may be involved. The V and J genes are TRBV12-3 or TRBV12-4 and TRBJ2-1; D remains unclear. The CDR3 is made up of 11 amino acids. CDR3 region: CASSSYDEQFF. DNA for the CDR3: TGTGCCAGCAGCTCCTACGATGAGCAGTTCTTC.

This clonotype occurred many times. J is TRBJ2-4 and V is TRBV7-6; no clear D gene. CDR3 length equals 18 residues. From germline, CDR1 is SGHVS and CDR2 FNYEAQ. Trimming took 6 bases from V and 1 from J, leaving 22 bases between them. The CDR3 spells CASSRQASSVLAKNIQYF. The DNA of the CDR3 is TGTGCCAGCAGTCGCCAGGCAAGCTCAGTCCTTGCCAAAAACATTCAGTACTTC.

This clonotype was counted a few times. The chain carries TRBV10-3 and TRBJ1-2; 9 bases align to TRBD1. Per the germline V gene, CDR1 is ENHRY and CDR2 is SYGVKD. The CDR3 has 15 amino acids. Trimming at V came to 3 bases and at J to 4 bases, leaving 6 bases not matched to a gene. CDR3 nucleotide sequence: TGTGCCATCAGTGAATCAACAGGGGGCAGCTATGGCTACACCTTC. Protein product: CAISESTGGSYGYTF.

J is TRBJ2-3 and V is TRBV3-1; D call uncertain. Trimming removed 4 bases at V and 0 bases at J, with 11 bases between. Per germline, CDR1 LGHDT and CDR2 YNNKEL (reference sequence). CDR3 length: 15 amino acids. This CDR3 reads CASSPRLASTDTQYF. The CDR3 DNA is TGTGCCAGCAGCCCCAGACTGGCTAGCACAGATACGCAGTATTTT.

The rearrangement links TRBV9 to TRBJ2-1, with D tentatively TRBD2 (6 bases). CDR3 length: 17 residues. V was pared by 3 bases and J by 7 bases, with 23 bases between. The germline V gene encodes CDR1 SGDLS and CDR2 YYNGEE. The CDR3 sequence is CASSEAIQRAPRNEQFF. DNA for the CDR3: TGTGCCAGCAGCGAGGCTATACAGCGGGCCCCTCGGAATGAGCAGTTCTTC.

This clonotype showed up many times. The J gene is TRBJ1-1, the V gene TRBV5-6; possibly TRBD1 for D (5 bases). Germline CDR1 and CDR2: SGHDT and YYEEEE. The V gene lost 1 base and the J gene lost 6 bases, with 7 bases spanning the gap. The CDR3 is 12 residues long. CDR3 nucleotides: TGTGCCAGCAGCTTGCTAGGGGCTGAAGCTTTCTTT. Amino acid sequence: CASSLLGAEAFF.

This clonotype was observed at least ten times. In DNA form, the CDR3 reads TGTGCCAGCAGTTACTCCGGCAGTCCCTACGAGCAGTACTTC. It translates to CASSYSGSPYEQYF. V is TRBV6-5 and J is TRBJ2-7, with D unresolved. The CDR3 is made up of 14 amino acids. Germline V CDR1 and CDR2: MNHEY, SVGAGI. Trimming removed 0 bases at V and 2 bases at J, with 8 bases between.

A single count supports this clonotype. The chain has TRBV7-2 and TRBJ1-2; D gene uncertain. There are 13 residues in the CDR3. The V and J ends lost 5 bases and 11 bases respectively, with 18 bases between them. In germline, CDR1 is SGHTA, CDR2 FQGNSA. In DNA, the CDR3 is TGTGCCAGCAGCCCCTCCCGGCCCGCGGAGTACACCTTC. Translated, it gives CASSPSRPAEYTF.